The 28 T cell receptor beta chains presented below share a single source sample, sequenced in a study of Ad26.COV2.S vaccination and SARS-CoV-2 variants. The repertoire was sequenced with immunoSEQ multiplex PCR; TCRdb's copy has only in-frame clones and lacks some. The sample records about 380,000 clones, 83% being singletons. The treatment denotes: around 19 received Ad26.COV2.S at low or high dose, single or two shots; several received placebo; per-sample allocation not given. Sampling was performed 63 days after the first vaccine or placebo injection. This sample comprised peripheral blood, obtained in a trial of Ad26.COV2.S vaccine versus placebo. The receptor set was obtained from a person aged 18-65 years who received the Ad26.COV2.S COVID-19 vaccine or a placebo.

V usage is TRBV5-4 and J usage is TRBJ1-1; no clear D gene. CDR1 is SGHNT, CDR2 YYREEE, per germline (reference sequence). The CDR3 has 14 residues. Trimming pared 5 bases from V and 3 bases from J, leaving 14 bases between. CDR3 coding DNA: TGTGCCAGCAGTTTCTCCCTCTTCCACACTGAAGCTTTCTTT. This encodes CASSFSLFHTEAFF. Full variable domain (remainder filled in from reference TRBV5-4 and TRBJ1-1): ETGVTQSPTHLIKTRGQQVTLRCSSQSGHNTVSWYQQALGQGPQFIFQYYREEENGRGNFPPRFSGLQFPNYSSELNVNALELDDSALYLCASSFSLFHTEAFFGQGTRLTVV.

The V call is TRBV10-3, the J call TRBJ2-7, with a possible D match to TRBD1 (6 bases). Germline CDR1 reads ENHRY; CDR2 reads SYGVKD. The CDR3 runs 14 residues. Trimming took off 2 bases at V and 2 bases at J, with 10 bases between the two ends. The CDR3 DNA is TGTGCCATCAGTGAGGGACAGCGTACCTACGAGCAGTACTTC. The encoded protein is CAISEGQRTYEQYF.

DNA for the CDR3: TGTGCCAGCAGCCGGGACACTTATAGCAATCAGCCCCAGCATTTT. Amino acids: CASSRDTYSNQPQHF. The chain carries TRBV27 and TRBJ1-5; possible D gene TRBD1, 6 bases. V lost 6 bases and J 0 bases, leaving 12 bases between the germline ends. CDR1 and CDR2 (germline): MNHEY, SMNVEV (reference sequence). There are 15 residues in the CDR3.

This rearrangement joins TRBV5-5 to TRBJ1-2; 9 bases agree with TRBD1. V lost 3 bases and J lost 8; bases outside the gene matches: 8. The CDR3 covers 14 residues. The germline CDR1 and CDR2 sequences are SGHKS and YYEKEE (reference sequence). CDR3 coding DNA: TGTGCCAGCAGCTGGGCCGGGACAGGGAGCGGCTACACCTTC. Its translation is CASSWAGTGSGYTF.

The genes are TRBV3-1 (or the pseudogene TRBV3-2) and TRBJ2-1; 11 bases map to TRBD2. Germline V gene lookup returns CDR1 LGHDT and CDR2 YNNKEL (reference sequence). The CDR3 runs 15 residues. V lost 0 bases, J lost 6 bases, and 1 base stayed unmatched. CDR3 sequence (DNA): TGTGCCAGCAGCCAAGATGGGACTAGCGGCAATGAGCAGTTCTTC. Translated: CASSQDGTSGNEQFF.

Only one count was recorded for this clone. The J gene is TRBJ1-2, the V gene TRBV9; perhaps TRBD1 as D (5 bases). The CDR3 is made up of 15 amino acids. CDR1 is SGDLS, CDR2 YYNGEE, per germline. V was shortened by 0 bases and J by 8 bases, with 17 bases between the two germline ends. The CDR3, as DNA: TGTGCCAGCAGCGTAGCTGACAGCCTCTCCTGGGGCTACACCTTC. It translates to CASSVADSLSWGYTF.

The rearrangement uses TRBV27 and TRBJ2-7; 7 nucleotides agree with TRBD2. J was trimmed by 6 bases and V by 5 bases; bases with no gene match: 13. CDR3 size: 15 residues. Germline CDR1 and CDR2: MNHEY and SMNVEV (reference sequence). The CDR3 spells CASSPGLAARGEQYF. The CDR3 DNA follows: TGTGCCAGCAGTCCAGGCCTAGCGGCCCGCGGCGAGCAGTACTTC.

The chain combines TRBV4-1 with TRBJ1-2; weak D call: TRBD1 (6 bases). The V gene lost 3 bases and the J gene lost 2 bases, with 13 bases spanning the gap. CDR1 is MGHRA, CDR2 YSYEKL, per germline. The CDR3 is made up of 15 amino acids. In DNA, the CDR3 is TGCGCCAGCAGCCATGCGGGGGCGAAAAACTATGGCTACACCTTC. This encodes CASSHAGAKNYGYTF.

This chain connects TRBV2 to TRBJ2-7; D is unclear. V was shortened by 3 bases and J by 5 bases, with 8 bases between the two germline ends. The germline V gene encodes CDR1 SNHLY and CDR2 FYNNEI. The CDR3 sequence is 12 residues long. The CDR3 sequence is CASSEIRHEQYF. In DNA, the CDR3 is TGTGCCAGCAGTGAGATTAGGCACGAGCAGTACTTC.

The V call is TRBV11-2, the J call TRBJ1-1; D is unclear. This CDR3 comprises 12 residues. Per the germline V gene, CDR1 is SGHAT and CDR2 is FQNNGV. V shed 1 base and J shed 7 bases, with 7 bases lying between them. CDR3 loop: CASSLVVSEAFF. CDR3 bases: TGTGCCAGCAGCTTAGTGGTGAGTGAAGCTTTCTTT.

The chain recombines TRBV24-1 with TRBJ2-3; the D gene is possibly TRBD2 (6 bases). The CDR3 has 16 amino acids. Trimming removed 1 base from V and 0 bases from J, with 10 bases in between. Looked up from germline, CDR1 is KGHDR and CDR2 is SFDVKD. The CDR3 is CATSDFVADSTDTQYF. The CDR3 DNA follows: TGTGCCACCAGTGATTTCGTAGCGGATAGCACAGATACGCAGTATTTT.

To note about this clone: Other DNA sequences in this sample translate to the same CDR3. J is TRBJ1-3 and V is TRBV6-5, with D possibly matching TRBD1 (5 bases). Trimming removed 6 bases at V and 4 bases at J, with 10 bases between. Germline-derived CDR1 and CDR2 are MNHEY and SVGAGI. CDR3 length equals 13 residues. CDR3 nucleotides: TGTGCCAGCAGGCGGGGCAGCGGAAACACCATATATTTT. It encodes CASRRGSGNTIYF.

The chain combines TRBV18 with TRBJ2-3; D call uncertain. Germline loops: CDR1 KGHSH, CDR2 LQKENI. With 5 bases removed from V and 2 bases from J, the gap between germline ends came to 8 bases. The length of the CDR3 is 13 residues. The DNA for the CDR3 is TGTGCCAGCTCAGACTCGGTCACAGATACGCAGTATTTT. This sequence encodes CASSDSVTDTQYF.

In its sample, this clone was seen once. The V gene is TRBV12-3 or TRBV12-4, the J gene TRBJ1-2, with no clear D. The V end lost 3 bases, the J end lost 4 bases, and 3 bases lay between the germline ends. The CDR3 is 11 amino acids. The CDR3 reads CASSFGYGYTF. DNA for the CDR3: TGTGCCAGCAGTTTCGGCTATGGCTACACCTTC.

The rearrangement links TRBV29-1 to TRBJ1-1; D uncertain. V lost 6 bases and J lost 6, with 11 bases in between. Germline values: CDR1 SQVTM, CDR2 ANQGSEA. There are 11 residues in the CDR3. In DNA form, the CDR3 reads TGCAGCGTAAGTGGGAGGGCTGAAGCTTTCTTT. Encoded protein: CSVSGRAEAFF.

The chain combines TRBV11-3 with TRBJ2-6; D is undetermined. Germline CDR1 SGHNT, CDR2 YENEEA. Trimming removed 3 bases from V and 5 bases from J, with 5 bases in between. This CDR3 comprises 13 residues. For the CDR3, the DNA is TGTGCCAGCAGCTTTAACTGGGCCAACGTCCTGACTTTC. Protein sequence: CASSFNWANVLTF.

CDR3 in amino acids: CASSPRNSNGYTF. CDR3 sequence (DNA): TGCGCCAGCTCCCCCCGGAACAGCAATGGCTACACCTTC. V usage is TRBV5-1 and J usage is TRBJ1-2; D call uncertain. The CDR3 spans 13 residues. In germline, CDR1 is SGHRS, CDR2 YFSETQ. V was shortened by 7 bases and J by 6 bases, with 16 bases between the two germline ends.

The CDR3 nucleotides are TGTGCCAGCAGCTTCCAGGACAGGAGGCGCTACACCTTC. Translating it yields CASSFQDRRRYTF. The J gene is TRBJ1-2, the V gene TRBV5-4, with 7 bases fitting TRBD1. Germline values: CDR1 SGHNT, CDR2 YYREEE (reference sequence). V dropped 2 bases and J dropped 9; count of bases not matched to a gene: 7. The CDR3 consists of 13 residues.

The chain carries TRBV12-3 or TRBV12-4 and TRBJ1-1; the match to TRBD1 covers 8 bases. Losses at the gene ends were 6 bases for V and 7 bases for J; bases not matched to a gene: 7. CDR3 length equals 13 residues. The CDR3 nucleotides are TGTGCCAGCAGACGGGACAGGTGGGTTGAAGCTTTCTTT. The encoded protein is CASRRDRWVEAFF.

This sequence joins TRBV30 and TRBJ2-7; unclear D gene. The V end lost 1 base, the J end lost 1 base, and 8 bases lay between the germline ends. CDR1 and CDR2 (germline): GTSNPN, SVGIG (reference sequence). This CDR3 contains 13 residues. The CDR3 DNA follows: TGTGCCTGGAGTGGATCCCATTCCTACGAGCAGTACTTC. It translates to CAWSGSHSYEQYF.

This clone was counted once. V usage is TRBV5-4 and J usage is TRBJ1-3; D ambiguous. This CDR3 has 14 amino acids. The V end was cut by 3 bases, the J end by 8 bases, with 15 bases between. CDR1 and CDR2 (germline): SGHNT, YYREEE (reference sequence). The CDR3 spells CASSSGPTGDTIYF. For the CDR3, the DNA is TGTGCCAGCAGCTCGGGCCCCACCGGAGACACCATATATTTT.

The chain recombines TRBV4-1 with TRBJ2-7; D perhaps matches TRBD1 (7 bases). The V end lost 5 bases, the J end lost 4 bases, and 18 bases lay between the germline ends. CDR3 length: 15 amino acids. In germline, CDR1 is MGHRA, CDR2 YSYEKL. CDR3 coding DNA: TGCGCCAGCAGCAAGGCCGACAGGGCGGGGTACGAGCAGTACTTC. Encoded protein: CASSKADRAGYEQYF.

This clone was detected only a few times. The chain uses TRBV7-9 and TRBJ1-1; no firm D call. Trimming removed 8 bases at V and 7 bases at J, with 14 bases between. This CDR3 has 12 amino acids. From germline, CDR1 is SEHNR and CDR2 FQNEAQ (reference sequence). The CDR3 spells CASRKATYEAFF. In DNA form, the CDR3 reads TGTGCCAGCCGGAAGGCCACTTATGAAGCTTTCTTT. Combining the CDR3 with reference TRBV7-9 and TRBJ1-1 gives the whole variable domain DTGVSQNPRHKITKRGQNVTFRCDPISEHNRLYWYRQTLGQGPEFLTYFQNEAQLEKSRLLSDRFSAERPKGSFSTLEIQRTEQGDSAMYLCASRKATYEAFFGQGTRLTVV.

This sequence joins TRBV11-3 and TRBJ2-1, with 8 bases that match TRBD2. Germline V gene lookup returns CDR1 SGHNT and CDR2 YENEEA. V lost 6 bases to trimming and J lost 9 bases; unmatched junction nucleotides: 7. This CDR3 spans 13 amino acids. The DNA of the CDR3 is TGTGCCAGCAGAACTAGCGGTCCCGGTGAGCAGTTCTTC. Translated: CASRTSGPGEQFF.

CDR3 bases: TGTGCCAGCAGCTTTCAGCGGGGGCGGGAGACCCAGTACTTC. It codes for CASSFQRGRETQYF. This chain connects TRBV7-2 to TRBJ2-5, with TRBD2 matching over 8 bases. Germline CDR1 reads SGHTA; CDR2 reads FQGNSA. CDR3 length equals 14 residues. After removal of 3 bases from V and 5 bases from J, the junction contained 5 bases not matched to a gene.

This chain joins TRBV9 and TRBJ2-1; 9 bases agree with TRBD1. The CDR3 contains 17 residues. Unmatched junction bases numbered 8, after V lost 0 bases and J lost 4 bases. Germline V gene lookup returns CDR1 SGDLS and CDR2 YYNGEE. The CDR3 nucleotides are TGTGCCAGCAGCGTAGATTATGGGACAGGGTTATACAATGAGCAGTTCTTC. This codes for CASSVDYGTGLYNEQFF.

The chain links TRBV7-2 to TRBJ1-2; TRBD1 matches at 7 bases. Unmatched junction bases numbered 4, after V lost 1 base and J lost 5 bases. The CDR3 extends over 14 amino acids. Germline loops: CDR1 SGHTA, CDR2 FQGNSA. CDR3: CASSLEARGYGYTF. The CDR3 nucleotides read TGTGCCAGCAGCTTAGAGGCCAGGGGGTATGGCTACACCTTC.

The chain joins TRBV5-1 to TRBJ1-1; 8 nucleotides match TRBD1. Trimming took 7 bases from V and 6 from J; bases not matched to a gene: 2. Germline CDR1 and CDR2: SGHRS and YFSETQ. This CDR3 has 11 amino acids. CDR3 coding DNA: TGCGCCAGCGGACAGGGCGCTGAAGCTTTCTTT. It specifies CASGQGAEAFF. The variable domain in full, completed from reference TRBV5-1 and TRBJ1-1, reads KAGVTQTPRYLIKTRGQQVTLSCSPISGHRSVSWYQQTPGQGLQFLFEYFSETQRNKGNFPGRFSGRQFSNSRSEMNVSTLELGDSALYLCASGQGAEAFFGQGTRLTVV.